This TCR beta chain came from a study of vaccination and CD4 T cells after COVID-19 (dated 2022 in TCRdb). The study in broad terms: SARS-CoV-2 positivity had been established in the convalescent patients by nasal swab PCR, and mild disease was recorded in several of these patients and severe disease in one. The cultures were stimulated with overlapping spike peptide pools from SARS-CoV-2 and from the common cold coronaviruses HCoV-NL63, HCoV-OC43 and HCoV-229E. Participants got two doses of the Pfizer-BioNTech BNT162b2 vaccine (n=8) or two doses of the Moderna mRNA-1273 vaccine (n=2). Post-COVID blood samples were collected from convalescent patients a median of around 100 days after diagnosis, with a range of about 30 to 161 days. As controls, cultures received a CEFX viral epitope pool (the positive control), an HIV-1 Nef peptide pool (the negative control), or no peptide at all. Six males and four females were included in the convalescent cohort, with two Hispanic individuals, seven Caucasians, two Asians and one multiracial person represented. Post-vaccine blood samples were collected a median of approximately eleven weeks after the second vaccine dose, ranging from about 13 to 241 days. The spike-specific CD4+ TCR repertoire was compared before and after mRNA vaccination in over 9 COVID-19 convalescent patients and several infection-naive healthy vaccine recipients. On the study overall, not on this receptor specifically: Although the median number of SARS-CoV-2-reactive clonotypes went up from around 20 after infection to around 39 after vaccination, the increase was not significant. Nearly all vaccine-specific clones in convalescent patients (304 of 307) were mono-reactive for SARS-CoV-2 spike rather than cross-reactive with common cold coronaviruses. The study included relatively few convalescent patients and did not analyze early timepoints after natural infection. In convalescent patients, a median roughly 85% of post-vaccine SARS-CoV-2-reactive clones were detected only after vaccination, and vaccine-specific priming was suggested by this finding.

Library prep was done by PCR. TCR sequencing of DNA from cultured CD4+ T cells used the Oncomine TCR Beta short-read assay at the Johns Hopkins FTIC core. Genomic DNA was extracted from the cultured CD4+ T cells with the QIAamp micro DNA kit. The Oncomine TCR Beta libraries from cultured CD4+ T cells were pooled using unique dual indexes and then sequenced on an Illumina iSeq 100. Per the original workflow: Non-productive sequences were filtered out, and CDR3s that did not start with C, did not end with F or W, or were shorter than 7 amino acids were discarded. Antigen-specific clonotypes were identified using the MANAFEST web application through comparison of peptide-stimulated wells with reference and other culture wells. To be called positive, a clone needed an FDR below 0.05, an odds ratio above 5, and a productive frequency above 0.1% in at least two of three replicate wells. Clonotypes that were significantly expanded in both SARS-CoV-2 spike wells and at least one common cold coronavirus spike condition were defined as cross-reactive. CDR3 homology was assessed with Levenshtein distances (stringdist) and unrooted phylogenetic trees (ape) in R version 3.6.1. Starting from the raw public reads, TCRdb applied fastp trimming at Q25, assembled clones with MiXCR and retained in-frame beta chains. CDR3 protein duplicates are merged, each entry listing the most common genes and DNA. TCRdb, not the original authors, processed these V and J calls. The sample profile shows about 2,300 distinct CDR3 sequences; 26% of them were found once. The top ten hold approximately 50% of the sample.

Germline trimming amounts to 4 bases on V and 2 bases on J, with 13 as the count of junction bases outside the gene matches. The germline V gene (reference sequence) provides CDR1 SEHNR and CDR2 FQNEAQ. Its CDR3 holds 18 amino acids, cysteine through phenylalanine. Only CDR3 DNA remains: 54 bases, in frame from the first base. Explained via the paper, the treatment or condition label denotes: approximately 9-day PBMC culture with coronavirus spike peptide pools or control peptides (ViraFEST assay). The ViraFEST assay, used in the study, expanded antigen-specific T cells with peptide pools and then identified the expanded clonotypes through TCR sequencing. The positive SARS-CoV-2 PCR tests of the convalescent patients were dated from March to December 2020, before the Alpha, Beta and Delta variants emerged in the United States. Two million PBMCs per well were cultured in IMDM with roughly 5% human AB serum and 8.5 to 10 IU/ml IL-2, plus 10 ug/ml peptide pools. On days 3 and 7, half of the culture medium was replaced with fresh IL-2-containing medium. After roughly 9 days of culture, CD4+ T cells were isolated by negative selection with the EasySep CD4+ T cell isolation kit. PBMCs were separated from whole blood using Ficoll-Paque Plus gradient centrifugation and then either used fresh or cryopreserved at -140C. Culture conditions were generally each tested in triplicate wells.

Only a few counts were recorded for this clonotype. Its antigen specificity is not known. One base away there is no much larger clone; base qualities are not given. The sequence is built from TRBV7-9 and TRBJ2-3; 9 middle bases align to TRBD2. This sequence was found in a human donor who had recovered from COVID-19. Sequencing used CD4+ T cells from blood, cultured in vitro, obtained after SARS-CoV-2 vaccination. DNA sequence: TGTGCCAGCAGCTCGCGCCCTATCCTAGCGGGGCCCACAGATACGCAGTATTTT. This yields the protein CASSSRPILAGPTDTQYF.